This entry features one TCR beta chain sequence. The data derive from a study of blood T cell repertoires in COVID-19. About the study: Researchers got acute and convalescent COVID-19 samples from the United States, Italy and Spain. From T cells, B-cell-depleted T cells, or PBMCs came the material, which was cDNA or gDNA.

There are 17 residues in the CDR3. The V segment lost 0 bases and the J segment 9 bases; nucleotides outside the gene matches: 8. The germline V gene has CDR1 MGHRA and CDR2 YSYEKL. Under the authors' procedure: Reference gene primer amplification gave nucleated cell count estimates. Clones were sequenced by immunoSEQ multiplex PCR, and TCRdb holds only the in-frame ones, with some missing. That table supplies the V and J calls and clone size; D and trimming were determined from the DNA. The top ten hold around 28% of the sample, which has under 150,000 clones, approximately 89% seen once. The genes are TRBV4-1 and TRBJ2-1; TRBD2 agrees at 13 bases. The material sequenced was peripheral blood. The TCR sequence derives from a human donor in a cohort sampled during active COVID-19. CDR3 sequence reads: CASSQDEGLAGVGEQFF. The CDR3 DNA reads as TGCGCCAGCAGCCAAGACGAAGGACTAGCGGGGGTAGGTGAGCAGTTCTTC.